Listed here are 27 T cell receptor beta chains from one sample, sequenced in a study of Graves' ophthalmopathy and Graves' hyperthyroidism. TCR beta CDR3 regions were amplified from RNA transcripts. HTBI-primed first-round RT-PCR preceded second-round multiplex PCR. MiXCR was run by TCRdb on the multiplex PCR reads, yielding one entry per CDR3 protein. The table shows about 550,000 distinct CDR3 sequences, with about two fifths occurring only once. Input material: peripheral blood or thyroid tissue (not recorded which). The receptors here all came from an adult man with Graves' hyperthyroidism.

This clonotype occurred many times. The V and J genes are TRBV7-9 and TRBJ2-7; TRBD1 matches 8 bases. This CDR3 comprises 13 residues. V shed 4 bases, J shed 5 bases, and the junction held 4 bases outside the gene matches. Germline V gives CDR1 SEHNR, CDR2 FQNEAQ (reference sequence). The CDR3 DNA sequence: TGTGCCAGCAGCTCCGGACAGGGACACGAGCAGTACTTC. It translates to CASSSGQGHEQYF.

This clonotype was recorded many times. The chain carries TRBV11-3 and TRBJ2-5, with TRBD2 matching 7 bases. With V trimmed by 1 base and J by 3 bases, 11 bases remained unmatched. Germline V gene sequence: CDR1 SGHNT, CDR2 YENEEA. CDR3 length equals 17 residues. Here the CDR3 DNA reads TGTGCCAGCAGCTTAGGTCCGGGAGGACCAACGGAAGAGACCCAGTACTTC. This gives the protein CASSLGPGGPTEETQYF.

The rearrangement uses TRBV7-8 and TRBJ2-5; D tentatively fits TRBD1 or TRBD2 (5 bases each). The CDR3 loop spans 17 amino acids. V was cut by 0 bases and J by 2 bases, with 16 bases left in between. In germline, CDR1 is SGHVS, CDR2 FQNEAQ. The CDR3 DNA reads TGTGCCAGCAGCTTAGCTAGTGGGGGTGGTGAGCAAGAGACCCAGTACTTC. It is translated as CASSLASGGGEQETQYF.

J is TRBJ2-7 and V is TRBV24-1; 12 bases are a match to TRBD2. Judging by the DNA end, TRBJ2-1 fits better; the J call may be wrong. Looked up from germline, CDR1 is KGHDR and CDR2 is SFDVKD. The CDR3 loop spans 16 amino acids. The CDR3 DNA reads as TGTGCCACCAGCCACGGGGGGACTAGCGGGTACAATGAGCAGTTCTTC. Protein sequence: CATSHGGTSGYNEQFF.

This clonotype was picked up many times. This sequence joins TRBV19 and TRBJ1-1; tentatively, D is TRBD1 (5 bases). The CDR3 spans 13 residues. Germline V lookup: CDR1 LNHDA, CDR2 SQIVND (reference sequence). V was shortened by 9 bases and J by 0 bases, with 11 bases between the two germline ends. The CDR3 nucleotides are TGTGCCAGCAGTGCGACAGTGAACACTGAAGCTTTCTTT. Translating gives CASSATVNTEAFF.

This clonotype has ten or more counts. The genes are TRBV12-3 or TRBV12-4 and TRBJ1-1, with 8 bases aligning to TRBD1. J lost 6 bases, V lost 6 bases, and 6 bases had no gene match. The CDR3 has 13 amino acids. CDR3 sequence (DNA): TGTGCCAGCAGCGGACAGGGCGAAGCTGAAGCTTTCTTT. It is translated as CASSGQGEAEAFF.

The chain joins TRBV7-3 to TRBJ2-1, with D perhaps being TRBD1 or TRBD2 (6 bases each). The CDR3 length is 15 residues. Trimming pared 5 bases from V and 3 bases from J, leaving 14 bases between. Germline assignment: CDR1 SGHTA and CDR2 FQGTGA. The CDR3 reads CASSALAGVYNEQFF. CDR3 sequence (DNA): TGTGCCAGCAGCGCACTAGCAGGGGTCTACAATGAGCAGTTCTTC.

V gene TRBV11-1 combines with J gene TRBJ2-6; D gene ambiguous. V was pared by 4 bases and J by 0 bases, with 10 bases between. In germline, CDR1 is SGHAT, CDR2 FQDESV (reference sequence). CDR3 length: 16 residues. The CDR3 sequence is CASSSYASSGANVLTF. CDR3 coding DNA: TGTGCCAGCAGCTCTTACGCGAGCTCTGGGGCCAACGTCCTGACTTTC. Full variable domain (missing parts from reference TRBV11-1 and TRBJ2-6): EAEVAQSPRYKITEKSQAVAFWCDPISGHATLYWYRQILGQGPELLVQFQDESVVDDSQLPKDRFSAERLKGVDSTLKIQPAELGDSAMYLCASSSYASSGANVLTFGAGSRLTVL.

This clonotype was observed a few times. The chain carries TRBV11-3 and TRBJ1-2; D remains unclear. The ends were cut back, 0 bases at V and 8 bases at J, with 16 bases in the middle. Germline loops: CDR1 SGHNT, CDR2 YENEEA. The CDR3 runs 15 residues. The CDR3 here is CASSLDLGEVDGYTF. The CDR3 bases are TGTGCCAGCAGCTTAGATCTAGGAGAGGTGGACGGCTACACCTTC.

This clonotype was detected ten times or more. This chain connects TRBV29-1 to TRBJ2-1; 8 bases are shared with TRBD1. Looked up from germline, CDR1 is SQVTM and CDR2 is ANQGSEA. V trimming: 6 bases; J trimming: 7 bases; junction bases outside the gene matches: 14. This CDR3 has 15 residues. This chain's CDR3 is CSVTGLRGRGNEQFF. The CDR3 nucleotides read TGCAGCGTCACGGGCCTCAGGGGGCGCGGTAATGAGCAGTTCTTC.

The sample holds one count of this clonotype. The chain recombines TRBV2 with TRBJ2-7; 9 nucleotides agree with TRBD1. Judging by the DNA end, TRBJ2-1 fits better; the J call may be wrong. The V gene's germline CDR1 is SNHLY and CDR2 FYNNEI. This CDR3 is 15 amino acids long. DNA of the CDR3: TGTGCCAGCAGAGCCTACAGGACAGGGGCCAATGAGCAGTTCTTC. Translation gives CASRAYRTGANEQFF.

This clonotype occurred a few times. The chain combines TRBV18 with TRBJ1-1; the match to TRBD1 covers 7 bases. Germline trimming cut 3 bases from V and 3 bases from J; bases unmatched to any gene: 4. The germline CDR1 and CDR2 sequences are KGHSH and LQKENI. The CDR3 length is 14 residues. CDR3 DNA sequence: TGTGCCAGCTCACCCAAGCAGGGGGACACTGAAGCTTTCTTT. Amino acids: CASSPKQGDTEAFF.

This clonotype was counted many times. This chain joins TRBV2 and TRBJ2-7; 9 bases are a match to TRBD1. The germline V gene has CDR1 SNHLY and CDR2 FYNNEI. CDR3 length: 16 amino acids. In DNA, the CDR3 is TGTGCGGGAACGGACAGGGGAACTAGCGCAGCCTACGAGCAGTACTTC. Residues: CAGTDRGTSAAYEQYF.

This clonotype was recorded a few times. The V call is TRBV6-5, the J call TRBJ2-7; D not certain. This CDR3 is built from 15 residues. V gave up 0 bases and J gave up 2 bases, with 11 bases separating them. Germline V gene data show CDR1 as MNHEY and CDR2 as SVGAGI. CDR3 loop: CASSYSKGNPYEQYF. The CDR3, as DNA: TGTGCCAGCAGTTACTCGAAGGGTAACCCCTACGAGCAGTACTTC.

This clonotype was counted ten times or more. The chain uses TRBV10-3 and TRBJ1-2; D remains unclear. The V end was cut by 5 bases, the J end by 5 bases, with 15 bases between. The CDR3 has 14 residues. CDR1 is ENHRY, CDR2 SYGVKD, per germline. The CDR3 sequence: CAISPAGEGYGYTF. DNA for the CDR3: TGTGCCATCAGTCCGGCCGGGGAGGGATATGGCTACACCTTC.

This rearrangement joins TRBV20-1 to TRBJ1-1, with 12 bases lining up with TRBD1. Germline V gene lookup returns CDR1 DFQATT and CDR2 SNEGSKA (reference sequence). The CDR3 has 15 residues. J gave up 4 bases and V 2 bases, and 5 bases lay outside the gene matches. CDR3 in amino acids: CSARPGQGAGTEAFF. CDR3 DNA sequence: TGCAGTGCTAGACCGGGACAGGGGGCCGGCACTGAAGCTTTCTTT.

This clonotype was found many times. The rearrangement links TRBV28 to TRBJ2-7, with a tentative D call TRBD1 (6 bases). The germline CDR1 and CDR2 sequences are MDHEN and SYDVKM. This CDR3 has 13 residues. Trimming removed 2 bases from V and 6 bases from J, with 11 bases in between. The CDR3 reads CASSLTPGAEQYF. CDR3 sequence (DNA): TGTGCCAGCAGTTTAACTCCAGGGGCCGAGCAGTACTTC.

This clonotype was detected a few times. The chain recombines TRBV2 with TRBJ2-1; the match to TRBD2 covers 12 bases. Germline trimming cut 6 bases from V and 6 bases from J; bases unmatched to any gene: 3. CDR1 SNHLY and CDR2 FYNNEI come from the germline V gene. The CDR3 has 14 residues. The CDR3 region is CASRTTSGGNEQFF. For the CDR3, the DNA is TGTGCCAGCAGGACGACTAGCGGGGGCAATGAGCAGTTCTTC.

The table lists this clonotype with a few counts. CDR3 coding DNA: TGTGCCAGCAGCTCACAGGGGATGGGGGAGACCCAGTACTTC. Its translation: CASSSQGMGETQYF. The chain combines TRBV27 with TRBJ2-5; 7 nucleotides line up with TRBD1. CDR1 and CDR2 (germline): MNHEY, SMNVEV (reference sequence). The CDR3 loop spans 14 amino acids. After removal of 6 bases from V and 5 bases from J, the junction contained 9 bases not matched to a gene.

This clonotype was seen repeatedly, ten times or more. The chain couples TRBV24-1 to TRBJ2-2, with 9 bases identical to TRBD2. The CDR3 is 13 residues long. The V and J ends lost 9 bases and 5 bases, in that order; junction bases with no gene match: 3. Germline V lookup: CDR1 KGHDR, CDR2 SFDVKD. The CDR3 region is CATGTSGTGELFF. CDR3 in DNA: TGTGCCACCGGAACTAGCGGGACCGGGGAGCTGTTTTTT.

This clonotype was counted ten times or more. This chain connects TRBV20-1 to TRBJ2-7; 7 bases align to TRBD1. V shed 2 bases and J 5 bases; nucleotides not matched to a gene: 9. The CDR3 is 14 residues long. Germline CDR1 reads DFQATT; CDR2 reads SNEGSKA (reference sequence). The DNA for the CDR3 is TGCAGTGCTAGATATGTGATAGGGGGCCACGAGCAGTACTTC. Its translation is CSARYVIGGHEQYF.

CDR3 residues: CASSEWGIGHQPQHF. CDR3 DNA: TGTGCCAGCAGTGAATGGGGTATAGGGCATCAGCCCCAGCATTTT. The genes are TRBV2 and TRBJ1-5; D uncertain. Germline V gives CDR1 SNHLY, CDR2 FYNNEI. The CDR3 extends over 15 amino acids. Trimming removed 2 bases from V and 5 bases from J, with 13 bases in between.

This clonotype was found many times. CDR3 sequence reads: CSARGDGVYEQYF. The CDR3 region has the DNA TGCAGTGCTAGAGGGGACGGGGTCTACGAGCAGTACTTC. The chain uses TRBV20-1 and TRBJ2-7, with D possibly called TRBD1 or TRBD2 (5 bases each). The V and J ends lost 1 base and 3 bases respectively, with 10 bases between them. The CDR3 is made up of 13 amino acids. Germline assignment: CDR1 DFQATT and CDR2 SNEGSKA (reference sequence).

The table lists this clonotype with a count of one. The rearrangement uses TRBV10-3 and TRBJ1-6; 10 positions match TRBD1. Germline V gene data show CDR1 as ENHRY and CDR2 as SYGVKD. V dropped 6 bases and J dropped 10; count of bases not matched to a gene: 6. The CDR3 covers 14 residues. CDR3 in amino acids: CAIRNGQGESPLHF. As DNA, the CDR3 is TGTGCCATCAGGAACGGACAGGGGGAGTCACCCCTCCACTTT.

The table lists this clonotype with many counts. The chain recombines TRBV20-1 with TRBJ1-5; TRBD1 agrees at 8 bases. The germline gives CDR1 DFQATT, CDR2 SNEGSKA (reference sequence). J was trimmed by 5 bases and V by 3 bases; bases with no gene match: 3. The CDR3 spans 13 residues. CDR3 in amino acids: CSARTGVDQPQHF. DNA for the CDR3: TGCAGTGCTAGGACAGGGGTCGATCAGCCCCAGCATTTT.

There are many counts of this clonotype. V usage is TRBV7-2 and J usage is TRBJ2-2; maybe TRBD1 (5 bases). Germline CDR1 reads SGHTA; CDR2 reads FQGNSA. There are 18 residues in the CDR3. V shed 5 bases and J shed 2 bases, with 21 bases lying between them. The CDR3 nucleotides are TGTGCCAGCAGCGGAAAGGGTCAAAGGGGTAGAAACACCGGGGAGCTGTTTTTT. Amino acids: CASSGKGQRGRNTGELFF. The entire variable domain, with the rest obtained from reference TRBV7-2 and TRBJ2-2, is as follows: GAGVSQSPSNKVTEKGKDVELRCDPISGHTALYWYRQSLGQGLEFLIYFQGNSAPDKSGLPSDRFSAERTGGSVSTLTIQRTQQEDSAVYLCASSGKGQRGRNTGELFFGEGSRLTVL.

The chain combines TRBV29-1 with TRBJ2-1; a weak D match, TRBD2 (5 bases). Trimming stripped 2 bases from V and 7 bases from J, with 15 bases between. The CDR3 runs to 14 residues. Germline V gene lookup returns CDR1 SQVTM and CDR2 ANQGSEA. CDR3 sequence: CSVEPPTNLNEQFF. The CDR3 DNA reads TGCAGCGTTGAACCTCCGACTAATTTAAATGAGCAGTTCTTC.